Reported below is one TCR beta chain. Its antigen is not yet known. One base away there is no much larger clone; base qualities are not given. Peripheral blood CD8+ and CD4+ T cells from healthy donors, Susac syndrome patients and multiple sclerosis patients were profiled by high-throughput TCR beta sequencing. The Susac syndrome patients fulfilled recently defined diagnostic criteria for definite or probable disease. Bulk CD8+ and CD4+ T cells were purified magnetically by negative isolation, whereas CD8+ TEMRA cells were enriched by FACS. Blood was drawn into EDTA tubes, processed within 24 hours, and PBMCs were isolated by density gradient centrifugation. PBMCs intended for TCR sequencing were cryopreserved in liquid nitrogen and were subsequently thawed in a 37 degrees C water bath. A purity of at least 90% was achieved for sorted or isolated CD4+, CD8+ and CD8+ TEMRA cells. The data derive from a study of CD8 T cells in Susac syndrome (dated by TCRdb to 2018 to 2020). Broadly, across the study: Among the sequenced Susac syndrome patients, more than five had clinically active disease and about 8 were in clinical remission. The study compared CD8+ T cell repertoire clonality among 12 healthy donors, approximately 14 Susac syndrome patients and approximately 16 multiple sclerosis patients. The study used repertoire sequencing to test whether antigen drove CD8+ T cell activation and differentiation in Susac syndrome. At blood withdrawal, Susac syndrome patients were therapy-naive, treated with corticosteroids (with IVIg additionally given to some), or treated with IVIg alone.

What the study reported, not specific to this receptor: Approximately 17 and five Susac-specific public clones were found in the total CD8+ and CD8+ TEMRA repertoires, respectively. The TCR sequencing and HLA analysis was acknowledged to have included a relatively small number of individuals. CD8+ repertoires in Susac syndrome showed clonal expansion, which was highest in CD8+ TEMRA cells and was greater in clinically active patients than in remitting patients.

The CDR3 runs 14 amino acids, cysteine and phenylalanine included. Left in the record is the CDR3 DNA by itself, 42 bases read in frame from the first base. Looking up the germline V gene (reference sequence) yields CDR1 DFQATT and CDR2 SNEGSKA. V is shortened by 1 base, J by 1 base, and the region joining them spans 9 bases. RNA was extracted with the RNeasy kit and 0.5 to 1 ug was reverse transcribed using random hexamers. The immunoSEQ multiplex PCR assay, which covers 54 Vbeta and 13 Jbeta segments, was used to amplify TCR beta CDR3 regions. Bias from PCR amplification was corrected by using a synthetic template baseline for primer optimization and for computational correction. The study's processing was this. Reads were assigned to V, D and J genes according to IMGT and analyzed in immunoSEQ Analyzer, with only productive sequences retained. To calculate clonality, Shannon entropy was normalized by log2 of the number of productive unique sequences and then subtracted from one. For each patient and control, public and private clones were evaluated within the 100 most prevalent clones. Clones were defined as Susac-specific if absent from the healthy and MS cohorts, from around 1,000 published viral clones and from other ImmuneACCESS disease sequences. TCRdb ran its own pipeline on the public reads, namely fastp trimming at Q25 and MiXCR clone calling, and kept in-frame beta chains. Identical CDR3 protein sequences are pooled into one entry, listed with their most common genes and DNA. These V and J calls rely on TCRdb rather than the paper's analysis. Present in this sample are 95,000 to 150,000 distinct CDR3 sequences, about 93% of which were seen just once. Together, the top ten hold about 0.28% of the sample.

The clonotype was recovered from a human donor with Susac syndrome. Sequencing input: CD8+ T cells from PBMCs. The receptor chain draws on TRBV20-1 and TRBJ2-3, with no D gene named confidently. The nucleotide sequence reads TGCAGTGCTAGAGGTCCAATCCGCACAGATACGCAGTATTTT. Translated, this is CSARGPIRTDTQYF.